The 15 T cell receptor beta chains presented below share a single source sample, sequenced in a study of T cell responses to AZD1222 COVID-19 vaccine. The table came from immunoSEQ multiplex PCR; TCRdb's copy has only in-frame clones and leaves some out. The data contain approximately 140,000 clones, around 93% of them seen just once; the ten biggest clones take up about 4%. Sequencing used peripheral blood, obtained 28 days after the second AZD1222 dose. The receptors shown here come from an adult who received the AZD1222 COVID-19 vaccine.

The CDR3 reads CASERGQGLGYGYTF. The CDR3 DNA is TGTGCCAGCGAGAGGGGACAGGGGTTAGGCTATGGCTACACCTTC. The chain links TRBV19 to TRBJ1-2, with TRBD1 identical over 10 bases. V shed 9 bases, J shed 4 bases, and the junction held 11 bases outside the gene matches. The CDR3 length is 15 residues. Germline V gene sequence: CDR1 LNHDA, CDR2 SQIVND (reference sequence).

This chain joins TRBV12-2 and TRBJ1-2; the table gives TRBD1 as D, unverified against the DNA. TRBV12-2 has pseudogene status. The CDR3 sequence is 16 residues long. Here the CDR3 DNA reads TGTGCAAGTCGCTTCTCCAATAGGGGGCTGGGGTATGGCTACACCTTC. Residues: CASRFSNRGLGYGYTF.

This chain uses TRBV5-1 with TRBJ1-3; D is unclear. Germline V gene data show CDR1 as SGHRS and CDR2 as YFSETQ. Deletions cut 0 bases from V and 0 bases from J, with 13 bases between. The CDR3 spans 17 residues. In nucleotides, the CDR3 is TGCGCCAGCAGCTTGGAGTCAGGCCCTAGCTCTGGAAACACCATATATTTT. Its protein product is CASSLESGPSSGNTIYF.

V gene TRBV12-5 combines with J gene TRBJ1-2; D gene uncertain. The CDR3 runs 13 residues. Trimming left V 6 bases short and J 4 bases short, with 12 bases between. From germline, CDR1 is LGHNT and CDR2 FRNRAP. This CDR3 is CASGASFFYGYTF. Here the CDR3 DNA reads TGTGCTAGTGGCGCTAGTTTTTTCTATGGCTACACCTTC.

There are a few counts of this clone. V usage is TRBV9 and J usage is TRBJ2-5, with a weak D call TRBD2 (6 bases). V dropped 0 bases and J dropped 5 bases, with 14 bases sitting between them. CDR3 size: 15 residues. Germline V gene sequence: CDR1 SGDLS, CDR2 YYNGEE. The CDR3 protein is CASSVGGVPAETQYF. CDR3 DNA: TGTGCCAGCAGCGTAGGCGGGGTCCCCGCGGAGACCCAGTACTTC.

The rearrangement joins TRBV29-1 to TRBJ1-2, with D unclear. The germline V gene encodes CDR1 SQVTM and CDR2 ANQGSEA. The CDR3 is 14 residues long. Trimming shortened V by 7 bases and J by 6 bases, and 21 bases separated the two germline ends. CDR3 DNA: TGCAGCGCGCCTCGGGTCGGACGCGAAGATGGCTACACCTTC. Its translation: CSAPRVGREDGYTF.

The rearrangement joins TRBV18 to TRBJ2-5; D is undetermined. The CDR3 covers 13 residues. The ends were cut back, 4 bases at V and 1 base at J, with 7 bases in the middle. Per germline, CDR1 KGHSH and CDR2 LQKENI. CDR3 protein: CASSRRPQETQYF. The DNA of the CDR3 is TGTGCCAGCTCACGAAGGCCCCAAGAGACCCAGTACTTC. Full variable domain (missing parts from reference TRBV18 and TRBJ2-5): NAGVMQNPRHLVRRRGQEARLRCSPMKGHSHVYWYRQLPEEGLKFMVYLQKENIIDESGMPKERFSAEFPKEGPSILRIQQVVRGDSAAYFCASSRRPQETQYFGPGTRLLVL.

This chain connects TRBV4-1 to TRBJ2-1; TRBD2 matches at 9 bases. The V gene end was trimmed by 0 bases and the J gene end by 15 bases; junction bases not matched to a gene: 6. The CDR3 extends over 13 amino acids. Germline V lookup: CDR1 MGHRA, CDR2 YSYEKL. The CDR3 sequence: CASSQEGAGGSFF. As DNA, the CDR3 is TGCGCCAGCAGCCAAGAAGGTGCGGGAGGGTCGTTCTTC.

The V call is TRBV9, the J call TRBJ1-1; D may be TRBD1 (5 bases). Germline CDR1 is SGDLS and CDR2 is YYNGEE. Trimming left V 0 bases short and J 5 bases short, with 8 bases between. There are 13 residues in the CDR3. The CDR3 sequence is CASSVGGSTEAFF. Written as DNA, the CDR3 is TGTGCCAGCAGCGTAGGGGGCTCTACTGAAGCTTTCTTT.

The V call is TRBV21-1, the J call TRBJ1-2; the table's D call of TRBD1 was not tested on the DNA. TRBV21-1 is a known pseudogene. The CDR3 extends over 17 amino acids. DNA for the CDR3: TGTGCCAGCAGTCTCGCCGGACAGGGCGGGGCCAACTATGGCTACACCTTC. It yields the protein CASSLAGQGGANYGYTF.

The chain carries TRBV5-5 and TRBJ1-1; possibly TRBD1 for D (5 bases). V was pared by 4 bases and J by 0 bases, with 16 bases between. Looked up from germline, CDR1 is SGHKS and CDR2 is YYEKEE (reference sequence). The CDR3 runs to 16 residues. The CDR3 DNA sequence: TGTGCCAGCAGCCGGGACGGCGGAAGCCTGAACACTGAAGCTTTCTTT. Translated, it gives CASSRDGGSLNTEAFF.

The V call is TRBV9, the J call TRBJ2-7, with 15 bases that match TRBD2. J gave up 3 bases and V 0 bases, and 10 bases lay outside the gene matches. CDR1 is SGDLS and CDR2 is YYNGEE in the germline V gene. The CDR3 has 19 residues. DNA for the CDR3: TGTGCCAGCAGCGTAGGGACTAGCGGGGGGGCCGGGGCCCACTACGAGCAGTACTTC. This sequence encodes CASSVGTSGGAGAHYEQYF.

J is TRBJ2-1 and V is TRBV2; 7 bases line up with TRBD2. Germline CDR1 is SNHLY and CDR2 is FYNNEI. The CDR3 has 15 residues. V gave up 5 bases and J gave up 5 bases; unmatched junction bases: 9. The CDR3 reads CASSHYSGYDNEQFF. CDR3 nucleotide sequence: TGTGCCAGCAGTCATTATAGCGGGTATGACAATGAGCAGTTCTTC.

The chain has TRBV6-1 and TRBJ2-1; no clear D gene. The CDR3 sequence is 15 residues long. V was cut by 5 bases and J by 0 bases, with 11 bases left in between. Per germline, CDR1 MNHNS and CDR2 SASEGT. This chain's CDR3 is CASSLYTRSYNEQFF. CDR3 coding DNA: TGTGCCAGCAGTTTGTACACCCGCTCCTACAATGAGCAGTTCTTC.

The chain combines TRBV6-6 with TRBJ1-4; D call uncertain. V dropped 0 bases and J dropped 4 bases, with 6 bases sitting between them. Looked up from germline, CDR1 is MNHNY and CDR2 is SVGAGI (reference sequence). There are 14 residues in the CDR3. The chain's CDR3 is CASSYSWGNEKLFF. Here the CDR3 DNA reads TGTGCCAGCAGTTACTCATGGGGTAATGAAAAACTGTTTTTT.